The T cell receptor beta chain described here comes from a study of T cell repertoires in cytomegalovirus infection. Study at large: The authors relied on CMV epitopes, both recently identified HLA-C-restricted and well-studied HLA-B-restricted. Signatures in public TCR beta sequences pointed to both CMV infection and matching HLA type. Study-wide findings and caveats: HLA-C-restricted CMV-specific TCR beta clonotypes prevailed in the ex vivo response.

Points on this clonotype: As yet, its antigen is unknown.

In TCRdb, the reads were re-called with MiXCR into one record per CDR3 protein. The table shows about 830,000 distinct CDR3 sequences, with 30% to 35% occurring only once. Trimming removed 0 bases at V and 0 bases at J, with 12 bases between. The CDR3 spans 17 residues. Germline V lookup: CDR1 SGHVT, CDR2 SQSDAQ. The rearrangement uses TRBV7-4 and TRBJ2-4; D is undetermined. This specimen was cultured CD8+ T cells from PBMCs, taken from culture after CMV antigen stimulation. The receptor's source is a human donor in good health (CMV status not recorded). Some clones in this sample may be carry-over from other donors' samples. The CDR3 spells CASSLAPAQIAKNIQYF. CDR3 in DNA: TGTGCCAGCAGCTTAGCGCCAGCGCAGATAGCCAAAAACATTCAGTACTTC.